The present entry profiles one T cell receptor beta chain with its context. The source of the sample is a study of cytomegalovirus exposure and HLA in healthy donors. Study overall: There were about 85 million unique TCRs (from HLA-typed donors) in an early data release.

This PCR relied on a set of 60 Vbeta primers and 13 Jbeta primers. The protocol was immunoSEQ multiplex PCR, while the TCRdb copy is restricted to in-frame clones and leaves out a portion. Among around 150,000 clones listed, roughly four fifths were seen once. When sampled, the donors appeared nominally healthy, though they likely had unrecorded immune exposures. The material sequenced was PBMCs. This TCR derives from a man younger than 45 in good health and CMV-seronegative.

DNA of the CDR3: TGTGCCAGCAGCTTAGATGGCAGGATGAACACTGAAGCTTTCTTT. This gives the protein CASSLDGRMNTEAFF. This chain connects TRBV11-3 to TRBJ1-1; no firm D call. V gave up 0 bases and J gave up 0 bases, with 8 bases separating them. The germline CDR1 and CDR2 sequences are SGHNT and YENEEA. CDR3 length: 15 residues.